This is a list of T cell receptor beta chains from one sample in a study of blood T cell repertoires in COVID-19. Only in-frame clones appear in the TCRdb table, and some are missing; sequencing was by immunoSEQ multiplex PCR. The sample records about 310,000 clones, more than 70% being singletons. The source material was peripheral blood. These receptors were taken from a woman in her fifties or sixties who had recovered from COVID-19. CDR3s include the opening cysteine and the closing phenylalanine or tryptophan. D genes are given only for firm matches. A clone size is listed for some rows: how often the clone was seen (once, few, many), or a class if it is expanded.

v_call	d_call	clone_size	j_call	cdr3_aa	cdr3_nt
TRBV5-8	TRBD1	NA	TRBJ1-4	CASSFYQGATNEKLFF	TGTGCCAGCAGCTTTTACCAGGGGGCAACTAATGAAAAACTGTTTTTT
TRBV30	TRBD1	NA	TRBJ2-3	CAWRRQGARYF	TGTGCCTGGAGACGGCAGGGGGCGAGGTATTTT
TRBV19	TRBD1	NA	TRBJ1-6	CASTGQGDSPLHF	TGTGCCAGTACGGGACAGGGGGATTCACCCCTCCACTTT
TRBV5-5	NA	NA	TRBJ2-1	CASSTTSYNEQFF	TGTGCCAGCAGCACGACTAGTTACAATGAGCAGTTCTTC
TRBV7-9	TRBD1	NA	TRBJ1-6	CASSTGARSSPLHF	TGTGCCAGCAGCACAGGGGCGAGGAGTTCACCCCTCCACTTT
TRBV7-9	NA	NA	TRBJ1-2	CASSLAGGALWDGYTF	TGTGCCAGCAGCCTAGCCGGAGGGGCCCTATGGGATGGCTACACCTTC
TRBV11-3	NA	NA	TRBJ2-7	CASSLDSVFDEQYF	TGTGCCAGCAGCTTAGACTCGGTGTTCGACGAGCAGTACTTC
TRBV19	NA	NA	TRBJ2-4	CASSRGSGNIQYF	TGTGCCAGTAGCAGGGGCTCTGGAAACATTCAGTACTTC
TRBV27	TRBD1	NA	TRBJ1-4	CASSLRQGAYATNEKLFF	TGTGCCAGCAGTTTAAGACAGGGAGCCTATGCAACTAATGAAAAACTGTTTTTT
TRBV5-6	NA	NA	TRBJ2-7	CASSLKLASYEQYF	TGTGCCAGCAGCTTAAAACTCGCCTCCTACGAGCAGTACTTC
TRBV7-2	NA	once	TRBJ2-7	CASSSRVKSYEQYF	TGTGCCAGCAGCTCCAGGGTGAAGTCCTACGAGCAGTACTTC
TRBV19	NA	NA	TRBJ2-5	CASSPGGRGWETQYF	TGTGCCAGTAGTCCCGGTGGCAGGGGCTGGGAGACCCAGTACTTC
TRBV5-1	NA	NA	TRBJ2-7	CASSDPGGSYEQYF	TGCGCCAGCAGCGACCCAGGTGGGTCCTACGAGCAGTACTTC
TRBV28	NA	NA	TRBJ1-6	CASGQEDSPLHF	TGTGCCAGTGGACAAGAAGATTCACCCCTCCACTTT
TRBV2	NA	NA	TRBJ2-4	CASTLHIAKNIQYF	TGTGCCAGCACCTTACACATAGCCAAAAACATTCAGTACTTC
TRBV3-1/TRBV3-2	TRBD2	NA	TRBJ2-1	CASSPLAGAALDEQFF	TGTGCCAGCAGCCCCCTAGCGGGGGCGGCTCTCGATGAGCAGTTCTTC
TRBV7-9	NA	NA	TRBJ2-7	CASSLGVRDYEQYF	TGTGCCAGCAGCTTAGGAGTCCGGGACTACGAGCAGTACTTC
TRBV5-6	NA	NA	TRBJ1-1	CASSLVGRGTEAFF	TGTGCCAGCAGCTTGGTGGGGAGAGGAACTGAAGCTTTCTTT
TRBV11-2	TRBD2	once	TRBJ2-1	CASSLASGGPYEQFF	TGTGCCAGCAGCTTAGCGTCGGGAGGGCCGTATGAGCAGTTCTTC
TRBV9	NA	NA	TRBJ1-1	CASSVDPGGDTEAFF	TGTGCCAGCAGCGTAGATCCGGGAGGGGACACTGAAGCTTTCTTT
TRBV6-5	TRBD1	many	TRBJ1-1	CASSPDRGQGTEAFF	TGTGCCAGCAGTCCTGACAGGGGGCAGGGAACTGAAGCTTTCTTT
TRBV28	TRBD2	NA	TRBJ2-1	CASSFSGYRLAGAVNEQFF	TGTGCCAGCAGTTTCAGCGGGTACAGACTAGCGGGGGCAGTCAATGAGCAGTTCTTC
TRBV7-9	NA	NA	TRBJ1-6	CASSATGSSYNSPLHF	TGTGCCAGCAGCGCCACAGGTAGCTCCTATAATTCACCCCTCCACTTT
TRBV7-9	NA	NA	TRBJ1-4	CASSLGAGLSEKLFF	TGTGCCAGCAGCTTAGGGGCAGGGTTAAGTGAAAAACTGTTTTTT
TRBV7-2	NA	NA	TRBJ1-2	CASSLRSSNYGYTF	TGTGCCAGCAGCCTTAGGAGTTCTAACTATGGCTACACCTTC
TRBV30	NA	NA	TRBJ2-5	CAWSLASVRETQYF	TGTGCCTGGAGTTTGGCTAGCGTCCGGGAGACCCAGTACTTC
TRBV5-1	TRBD1	once	TRBJ1-3	CASSGQGSGNTIYF	TGCGCCAGCAGCGGACAGGGCTCTGGAAACACCATATATTTT
TRBV6-5	TRBD2	NA	TRBJ2-1	CASSYVGLAGGEQFF	TGTGCCAGCAGTTACGTCGGACTAGCGGGAGGTGAGCAGTTCTTC
TRBV6-5	TRBD2	NA	TRBJ2-7	CASSLSGSSYEQYF	TGTGCCAGCAGCCTAAGCGGGAGTTCCTACGAGCAGTACTTC
TRBV19	NA	NA	TRBJ1-5	CASRDRSNQPQHF	TGTGCCAGTAGAGACAGGAGCAATCAGCCCCAGCATTTT
TRBV6-5	NA	NA	TRBJ1-1	CASSPPGIPEAFF	TGTGCCAGCAGCCCCCCGGGGATCCCTGAAGCTTTCTTT
TRBV18	TRBD1	NA	TRBJ1-1	CASSSTGGNTEAFF	TGTGCCAGCTCATCTACAGGGGGGAACACTGAAGCTTTCTTT
TRBV28	NA	NA	TRBJ1-5	CASRLPGDQPQHF	TGTGCCAGCAGACTTCCGGGTGACCAGCCCCAGCATTTT
TRBV7-7	TRBD1	NA	TRBJ1-5	CASSLGPPEGTGGNHHF	TGTGCTAGCAGCTTAGGACCCCCCGAAGGGACAGGGGGCAACCACCATTTT
TRBV19	NA	NA	TRBJ1-1	CASSIPTNMLLDSPTEAFF	TGTGCCAGTAGTATCCCTACTAACATGCTGCTCGACAGCCCCACTGAAGCTTTCTTT
TRBV3-1/TRBV3-2	NA	NA	TRBJ1-3	CASSPPEAVVGNTIYF	TGTGCCAGCAGCCCCCCTGAGGCTGTAGTCGGAAACACCATATATTTT
TRBV9	NA	NA	TRBJ1-3	CASSPRQVPIFSGNTIYF	TGTGCCAGCAGCCCACGACAGGTCCCAATTTTCTCTGGAAACACCATATATTTT
TRBV28	NA	NA	TRBJ2-1	CASRLGGGGEQFF	TGTGCCAGCAGGTTAGGGGGGGGAGGTGAGCAGTTCTTC
TRBV30	NA	NA	TRBJ1-6	CAWSVRQNSPLHF	TGTGCCTGGAGTGTGAGACAGAATTCACCCCTCCACTTT
TRBV29-1	TRBD2	NA	TRBJ2-1	CSATSGRANEQFF	TGCAGCGCCACTAGCGGGAGGGCAAATGAGCAGTTCTTC
TRBV12-5	NA	NA	TRBJ1-2	CASGLDTRVILF	TGTGCTAGTGGTTTGGACACCCGGGTCATTCTATTC
TRBV7-2	NA	NA	TRBJ1-1	CASSTKGGDGTEAFF	TGTGCCAGCAGTACAAAAGGGGGGGATGGGACTGAAGCTTTCTTT
TRBV5-4	TRBD1	NA	TRBJ1-3	CASSFRDRGVGNTIYF	TGTGCCAGCAGCTTCCGGGACAGGGGTGTTGGAAACACCATATATTTT
TRBV7-9	NA	NA	TRBJ1-1	CASSKLGTLDTAFF	TGTGCCAGCAGCAAATTGGGGACTCTCGATACAGCTTTCTTT
TRBV27	NA	NA	TRBJ2-2	CASSLWPPAGELFF	TGTGCCAGCAGTTTATGGCCCCCCGCCGGGGAGCTGTTTTTT
TRBV13	TRBD1	NA	TRBJ2-7	CASSLSSEGASRNEQYF	TGTGCCAGCAGCCTTTCGTCAGAGGGGGCTTCGAGGAACGAGCAGTACTTC
TRBV19	NA	NA	TRBJ2-5	CASSISRAGRYQETQYF	TGTGCCAGTAGTATCTCTCGCGCGGGGAGGTACCAAGAGACCCAGTACTTC
TRBV19	NA	NA	TRBJ1-5	CASSMLKGVRQPQHF	TGTGCCAGTAGTATGCTTAAGGGGGTTAGGCAGCCCCAGCATTTT
TRBV5-8	NA	NA	TRBJ1-5	CASSLRDSIHQPQHF	TGTGCCAGCAGCCTCAGGGATTCGATCCATCAGCCCCAGCATTTT
TRBV30	NA	NA	TRBJ2-1	CAWSARLLEDNEQFF	TGTGCCTGGAGTGCACGACTTCTAGAGGACAATGAGCAGTTCTTC
TRBV7-2	NA	NA	TRBJ1-2	CASSLSGPTPNYGYTF	TGTGCCAGCAGCTTAAGTGGCCCGACACCGAACTATGGCTACACCTTC
TRBV5-1	NA	NA	TRBJ2-1	CASSRTEPGYNEQFF	TGCGCCAGCAGCCGGACAGAGCCGGGGTACAATGAGCAGTTCTTC
TRBV28	TRBD1	NA	TRBJ2-1	CASSRWDSSRINEQFF	TGTGCCAGCAGTAGGTGGGACAGCTCACGGATCAATGAGCAGTTCTTC
TRBV6-6	NA	NA	TRBJ1-3	CASSYGQGSTGNTIYF	TGTGCCAGCAGTTATGGGCAGGGAAGCACTGGAAACACCATATATTTT